The clone carrying this T cell receptor beta chain has at least ten counts. This sample is part of a study of Graves' ophthalmopathy and Graves' hyperthyroidism. Using RNA transcripts, the TCR beta CDR3 regions were amplified. The first-round RT-PCR employed HTBI primers together with the Qiagen OneStep RT-PCR kit. A multiplex PCR was then performed as the second round. Using its own MiXCR run on the multiplex PCR reads, TCRdb lists one record per CDR3 protein. This sample has 400,000 to 450,000 distinct CDR3 sequences, with about 21% found just once. The source material was peripheral blood. This clonotype was obtained from a woman under 30 with stable Graves' hyperthyroidism.

The CDR3 loop is CASSWSGRSYEQYF. As DNA, the CDR3 is TGTGCCAGCAGTTGGTCAGGGAGGTCCTACGAGCAGTACTTC. The rearrangement joins TRBV27 to TRBJ2-7; D may be TRBD2 (6 bases). This CDR3 is built from 14 residues. CDR1 is MNHEY and CDR2 is SMNVEV in the germline V gene (reference sequence). V lost 4 bases, J lost 1 base, and 11 bases lay in between.